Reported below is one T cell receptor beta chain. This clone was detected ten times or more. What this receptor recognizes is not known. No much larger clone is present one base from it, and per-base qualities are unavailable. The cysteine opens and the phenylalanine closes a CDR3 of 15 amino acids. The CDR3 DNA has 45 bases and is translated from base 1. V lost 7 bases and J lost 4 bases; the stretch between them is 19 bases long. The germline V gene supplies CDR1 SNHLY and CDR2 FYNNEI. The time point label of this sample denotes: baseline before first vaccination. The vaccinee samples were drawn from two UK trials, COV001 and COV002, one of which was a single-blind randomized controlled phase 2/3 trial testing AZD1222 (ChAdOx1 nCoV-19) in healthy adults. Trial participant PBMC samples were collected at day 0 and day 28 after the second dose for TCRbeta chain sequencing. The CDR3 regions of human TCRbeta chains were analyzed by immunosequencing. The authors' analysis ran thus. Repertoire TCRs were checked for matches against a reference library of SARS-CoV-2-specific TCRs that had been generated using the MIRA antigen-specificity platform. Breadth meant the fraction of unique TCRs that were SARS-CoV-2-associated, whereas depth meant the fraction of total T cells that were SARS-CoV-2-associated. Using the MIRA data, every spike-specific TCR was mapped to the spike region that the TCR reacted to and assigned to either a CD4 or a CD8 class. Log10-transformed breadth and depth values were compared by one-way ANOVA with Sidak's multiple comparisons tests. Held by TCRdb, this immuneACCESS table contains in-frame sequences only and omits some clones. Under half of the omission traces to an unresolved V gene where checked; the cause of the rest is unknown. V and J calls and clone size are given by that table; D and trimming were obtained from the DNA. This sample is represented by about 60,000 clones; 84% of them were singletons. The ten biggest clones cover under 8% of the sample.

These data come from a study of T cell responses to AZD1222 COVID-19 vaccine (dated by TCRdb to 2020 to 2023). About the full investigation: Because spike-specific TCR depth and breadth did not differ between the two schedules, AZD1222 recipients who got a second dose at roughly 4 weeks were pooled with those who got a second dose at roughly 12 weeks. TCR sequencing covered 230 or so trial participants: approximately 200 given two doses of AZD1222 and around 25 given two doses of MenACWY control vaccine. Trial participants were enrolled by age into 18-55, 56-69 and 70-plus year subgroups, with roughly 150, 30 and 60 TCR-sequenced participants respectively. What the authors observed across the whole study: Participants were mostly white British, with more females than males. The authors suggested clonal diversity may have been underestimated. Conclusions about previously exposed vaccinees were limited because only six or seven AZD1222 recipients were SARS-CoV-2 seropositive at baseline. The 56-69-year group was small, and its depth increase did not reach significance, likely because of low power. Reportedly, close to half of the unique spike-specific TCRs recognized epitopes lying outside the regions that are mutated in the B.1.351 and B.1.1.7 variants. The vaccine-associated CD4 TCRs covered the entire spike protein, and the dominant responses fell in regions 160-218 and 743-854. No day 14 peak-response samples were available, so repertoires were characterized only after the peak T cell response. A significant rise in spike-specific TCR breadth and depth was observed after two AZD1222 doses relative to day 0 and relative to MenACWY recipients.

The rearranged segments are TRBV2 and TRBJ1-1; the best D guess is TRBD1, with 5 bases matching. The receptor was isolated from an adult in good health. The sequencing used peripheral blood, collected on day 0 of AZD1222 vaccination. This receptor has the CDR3 CASTTPGGKGTEAFF. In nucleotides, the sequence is TGTGCCAGCACCACGCCCGGGGGGAAGGGCACTGAAGCTTTCTTT.